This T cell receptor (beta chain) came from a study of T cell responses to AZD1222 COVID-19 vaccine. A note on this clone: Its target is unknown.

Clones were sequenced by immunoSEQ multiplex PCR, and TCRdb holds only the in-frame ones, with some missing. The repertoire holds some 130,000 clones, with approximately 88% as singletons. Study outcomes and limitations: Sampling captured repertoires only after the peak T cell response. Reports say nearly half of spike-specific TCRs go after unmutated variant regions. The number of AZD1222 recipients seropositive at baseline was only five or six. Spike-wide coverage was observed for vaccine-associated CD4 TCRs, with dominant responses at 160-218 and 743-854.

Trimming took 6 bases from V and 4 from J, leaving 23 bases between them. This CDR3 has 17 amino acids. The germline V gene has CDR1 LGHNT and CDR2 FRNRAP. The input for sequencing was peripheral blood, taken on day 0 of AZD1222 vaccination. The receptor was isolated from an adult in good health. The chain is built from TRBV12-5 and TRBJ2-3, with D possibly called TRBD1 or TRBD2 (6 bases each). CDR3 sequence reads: CASGPGSGGHKADTQYF. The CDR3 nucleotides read TGTGCTAGTGGCCCCGGGAGTGGGGGGCATAAGGCAGATACGCAGTATTTT.